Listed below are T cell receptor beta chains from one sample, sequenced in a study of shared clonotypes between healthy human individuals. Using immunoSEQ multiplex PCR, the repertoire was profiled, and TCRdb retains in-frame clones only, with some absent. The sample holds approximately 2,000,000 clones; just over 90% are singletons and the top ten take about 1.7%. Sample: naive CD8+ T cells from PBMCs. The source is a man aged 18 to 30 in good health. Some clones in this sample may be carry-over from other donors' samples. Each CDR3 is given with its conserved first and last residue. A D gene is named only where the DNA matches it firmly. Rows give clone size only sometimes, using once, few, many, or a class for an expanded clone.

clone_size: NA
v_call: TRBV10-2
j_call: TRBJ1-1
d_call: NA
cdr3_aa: CASSDFGRQLNTEAFF
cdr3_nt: TGCGCCAGCAGTGATTTTGGCCGGCAACTGAACACTGAAGCTTTCTTT

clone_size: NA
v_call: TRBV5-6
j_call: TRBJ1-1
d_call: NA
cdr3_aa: CASSFLRGIEAFF
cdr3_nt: TGTGCCAGCAGCTTTCTAAGGGGGATAGAAGCTTTCTTT

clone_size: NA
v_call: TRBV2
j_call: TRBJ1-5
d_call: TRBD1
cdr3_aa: CASSPRDRVMGNQPQHF
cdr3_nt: TGTGCCAGCAGCCCGAGGGACAGGGTGATGGGCAATCAGCCCCAGCATTTT

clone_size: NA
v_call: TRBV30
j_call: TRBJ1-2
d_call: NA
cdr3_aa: CAWRAGPDGYTF
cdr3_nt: TGTGCCTGGAGGGCCGGGCCCGATGGCTACACCTTC

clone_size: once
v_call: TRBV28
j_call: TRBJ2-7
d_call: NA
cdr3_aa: CASNLHRDLRGQYF
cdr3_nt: TGTGCCAGCAACCTCCACCGCGACCTACGAGGGCAGTACTTC

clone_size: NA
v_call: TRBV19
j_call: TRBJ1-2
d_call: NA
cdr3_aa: CASNDWVGGYTF
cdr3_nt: TGTGCCAGTAATGACTGGGTCGGTGGCTACACCTTC

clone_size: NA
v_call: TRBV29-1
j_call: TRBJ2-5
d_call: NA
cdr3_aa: CSGVGPRETQYF
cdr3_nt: TGCAGCGGCGTCGGGCCGCGAGAGACCCAGTACTTC

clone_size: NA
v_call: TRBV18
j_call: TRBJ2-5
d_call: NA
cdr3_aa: CASSPSRLEETQYF
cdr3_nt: TGTGCCAGCTCACCGAGCAGACTAGAAGAGACCCAGTACTTC

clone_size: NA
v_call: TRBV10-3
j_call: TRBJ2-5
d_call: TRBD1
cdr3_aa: CAIGQGEEQYF
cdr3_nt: TGTGCCATCGGGCAGGGGGAAGAGCAGTACTTC

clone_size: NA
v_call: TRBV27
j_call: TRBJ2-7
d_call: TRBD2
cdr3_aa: CASSDPGTSGSYEQYF
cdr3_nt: TGTGCCAGCAGTGACCCCGGGACTAGCGGCTCCTACGAGCAGTACTTC

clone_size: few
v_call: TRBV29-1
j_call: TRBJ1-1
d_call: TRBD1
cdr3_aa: CSVEDRDRAAFF
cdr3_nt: TGCAGCGTTGAAGATAGGGACAGGGCAGCTTTCTTT

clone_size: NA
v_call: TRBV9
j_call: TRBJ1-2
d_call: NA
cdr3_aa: CASSVIVPGYTF
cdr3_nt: TGTGCCAGCAGCGTAATCGTCCCGGGCTACACCTTC

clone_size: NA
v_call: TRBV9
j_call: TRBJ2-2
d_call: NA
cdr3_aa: CASSVAGVNTGELFF
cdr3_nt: TGTGCCAGCAGCGTAGCAGGGGTGAACACCGGGGAGCTGTTTTTT

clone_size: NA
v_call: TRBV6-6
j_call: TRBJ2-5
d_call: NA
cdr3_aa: CASRYRTLSPQETQYF
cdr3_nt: TGTGCCAGCAGGTACCGGACGCTTTCACCCCAAGAGACCCAGTACTTC

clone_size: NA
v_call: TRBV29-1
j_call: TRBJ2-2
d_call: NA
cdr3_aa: CSVDTGNPNTGELFF
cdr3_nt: TGCAGCGTTGATACCGGGAACCCGAACACCGGGGAGCTGTTTTTT

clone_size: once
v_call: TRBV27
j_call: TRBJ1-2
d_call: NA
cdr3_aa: CASRQEWSSLYGYTF
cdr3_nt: TGTGCCAGCAGGCAGGAATGGAGTTCGCTCTATGGCTACACCTTC

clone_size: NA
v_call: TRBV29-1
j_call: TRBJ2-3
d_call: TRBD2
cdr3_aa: CSVRRASGLLDTQYF
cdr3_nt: TGCAGCGTCAGGCGGGCTAGCGGGCTCTTAGATACGCAGTATTTT

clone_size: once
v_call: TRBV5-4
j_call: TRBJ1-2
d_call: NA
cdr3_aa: CASSSPLSDYGYTF
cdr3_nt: TGTGCCAGCAGCTCTCCGTTGTCTGACTATGGCTACACCTTC

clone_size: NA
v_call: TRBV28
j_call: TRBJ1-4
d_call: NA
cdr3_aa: CASSPQQANEKLFF
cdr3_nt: TGTGCCAGCAGCCCCCAGCAGGCTAATGAAAAACTGTTTTTT

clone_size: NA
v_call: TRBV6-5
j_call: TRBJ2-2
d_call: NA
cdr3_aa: CASSYSRGLNTGELFF
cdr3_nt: TGTGCCAGCAGTTACTCGAGGGGTTTGAACACCGGGGAGCTGTTTTTT

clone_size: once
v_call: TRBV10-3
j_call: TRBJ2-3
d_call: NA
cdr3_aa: CAISEGPTQYF
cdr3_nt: TGTGCCATCAGTGAGGGCCCAACGCAGTATTTT

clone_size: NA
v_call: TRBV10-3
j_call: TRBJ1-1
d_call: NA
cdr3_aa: CAISVGAGDRNTEAFF
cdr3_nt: TGTGCCATCAGTGTGGGGGCGGGGGATAGGAACACTGAAGCTTTCTTT

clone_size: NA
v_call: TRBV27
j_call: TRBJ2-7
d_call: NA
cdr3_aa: CASSHGSTYEQYF
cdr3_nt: TGTGCCAGCAGTCACGGCAGTACCTACGAGCAGTACTTC

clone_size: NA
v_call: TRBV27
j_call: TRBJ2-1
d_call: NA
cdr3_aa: CASYHFHNEQFF
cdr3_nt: TGTGCCAGCTATCATTTCCACAATGAGCAGTTCTTC

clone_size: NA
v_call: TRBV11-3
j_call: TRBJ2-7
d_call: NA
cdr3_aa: CASSPYRRAYEQYF
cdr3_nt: TGTGCCAGCAGCCCTTACCGGAGGGCCTACGAGCAGTACTTC

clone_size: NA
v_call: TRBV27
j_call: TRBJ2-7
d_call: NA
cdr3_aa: CASSLWAGSGYEQYF
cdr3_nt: TGTGCCAGCAGTTTATGGGCTGGATCTGGCTACGAGCAGTACTTC

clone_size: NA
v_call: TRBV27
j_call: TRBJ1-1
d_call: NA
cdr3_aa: CASSLITRGITEAFF
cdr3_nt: TGTGCCAGCAGTTTAATCACTAGGGGCATCACTGAAGCTTTCTTT

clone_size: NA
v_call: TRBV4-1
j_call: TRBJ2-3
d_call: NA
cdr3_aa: CASSQVGREPDTQYF
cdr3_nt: TGCGCCAGCAGCCAAGTCGGACGAGAACCAGATACGCAGTATTTT

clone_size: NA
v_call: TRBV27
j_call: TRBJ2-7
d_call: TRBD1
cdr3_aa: CASSYRDRRYEQYF
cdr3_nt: TGTGCCAGCAGTTACCGGGACAGGAGGTACGAGCAGTACTTC

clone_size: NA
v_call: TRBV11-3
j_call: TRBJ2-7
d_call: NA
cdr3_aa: CASSSVGWGPVGINEQYF
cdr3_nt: TGTGCCAGCAGCTCCGTGGGATGGGGGCCGGTTGGAATCAACGAGCAGTACTTC

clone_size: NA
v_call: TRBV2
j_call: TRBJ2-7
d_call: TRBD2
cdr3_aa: CASRGLAGASYEQYF
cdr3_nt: TGTGCCAGCAGGGGACTAGCGGGAGCCTCCTACGAGCAGTACTTC

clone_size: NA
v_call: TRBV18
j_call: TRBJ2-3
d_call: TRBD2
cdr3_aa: CASSSGGSTDTQYF
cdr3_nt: TGTGCCAGCTCATCGGGGGGTAGCACAGATACGCAGTATTTT

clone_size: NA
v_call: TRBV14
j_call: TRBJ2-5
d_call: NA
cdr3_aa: CASSRMEGALAETQYF
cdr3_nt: TGTGCCAGCAGCCGCATGGAAGGGGCCCTGGCTGAGACCCAGTACTTC

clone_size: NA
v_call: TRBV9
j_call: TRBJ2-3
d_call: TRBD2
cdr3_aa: CASSVSGRADTQYF
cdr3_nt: TGTGCCAGCAGCGTGAGCGGGAGGGCCGATACGCAGTATTTT

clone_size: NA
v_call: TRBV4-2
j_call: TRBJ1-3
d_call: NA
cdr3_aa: CASSQDRALISSGNTIYF
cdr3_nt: TGTGCCAGCAGCCAAGATCGGGCCCTTATTTCTTCTGGAAACACCATATATTTT

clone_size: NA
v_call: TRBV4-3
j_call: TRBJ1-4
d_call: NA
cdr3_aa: CASSQAGWTNEKLFF
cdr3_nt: TGCGCCAGCAGCCAAGCTGGGTGGACTAATGAAAAACTGTTTTTT

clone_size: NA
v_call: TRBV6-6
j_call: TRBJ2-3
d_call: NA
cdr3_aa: CASSYKVEGTQYF
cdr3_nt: TGTGCCAGCAGTTACAAAGTAGAGGGGACGCAGTATTTT

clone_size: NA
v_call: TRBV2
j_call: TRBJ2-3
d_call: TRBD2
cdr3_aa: CASSDGLAPLDTQYF
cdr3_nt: TGTGCCAGCAGCGATGGACTAGCGCCATTGGATACGCAGTATTTT

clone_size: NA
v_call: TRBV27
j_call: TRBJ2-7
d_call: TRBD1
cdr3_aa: CASSADRGHSYEQYF
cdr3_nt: TGTGCCAGCAGTGCCGACAGGGGGCACTCCTACGAGCAGTACTTC

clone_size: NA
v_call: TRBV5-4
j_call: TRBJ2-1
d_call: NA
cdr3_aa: CASSLERNEQFF
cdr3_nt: TGTGCCAGCAGCCTCGAAAGGAATGAGCAGTTCTTC

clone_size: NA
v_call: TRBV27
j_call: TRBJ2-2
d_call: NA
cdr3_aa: CASNPGPNTGELFF
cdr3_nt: TGTGCCAGCAACCCGGGGCCGAACACCGGGGAGCTGTTTTTT

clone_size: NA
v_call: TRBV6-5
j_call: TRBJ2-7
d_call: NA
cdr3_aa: CASSYSSPGLAYEQYF
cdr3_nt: TGTGCCAGCAGTTACTCGAGCCCGGGGCTAGCTTACGAGCAGTACTTC

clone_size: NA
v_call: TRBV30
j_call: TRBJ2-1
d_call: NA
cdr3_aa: CAWSAGNEQFF
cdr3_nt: TGTGCCTGGAGTGCAGGCAATGAGCAGTTCTTC

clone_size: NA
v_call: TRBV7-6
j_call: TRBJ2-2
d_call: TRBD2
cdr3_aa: CASSSTSGDPWNTGELFF
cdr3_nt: TGTGCCAGCAGCTCGACTAGCGGGGATCCTTGGAACACCGGGGAGCTGTTTTTT

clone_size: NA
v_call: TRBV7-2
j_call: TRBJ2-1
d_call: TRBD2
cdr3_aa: CASSHRAGVDNEQFF
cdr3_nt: TGTGCCAGCAGCCACCGAGCGGGAGTTGACAATGAGCAGTTCTTC

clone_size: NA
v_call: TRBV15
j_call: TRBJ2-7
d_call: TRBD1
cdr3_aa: CATSTFKTGLQNEQYF
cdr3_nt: TGTGCCACCAGCACTTTCAAGACAGGGTTGCAAAACGAGCAGTACTTC